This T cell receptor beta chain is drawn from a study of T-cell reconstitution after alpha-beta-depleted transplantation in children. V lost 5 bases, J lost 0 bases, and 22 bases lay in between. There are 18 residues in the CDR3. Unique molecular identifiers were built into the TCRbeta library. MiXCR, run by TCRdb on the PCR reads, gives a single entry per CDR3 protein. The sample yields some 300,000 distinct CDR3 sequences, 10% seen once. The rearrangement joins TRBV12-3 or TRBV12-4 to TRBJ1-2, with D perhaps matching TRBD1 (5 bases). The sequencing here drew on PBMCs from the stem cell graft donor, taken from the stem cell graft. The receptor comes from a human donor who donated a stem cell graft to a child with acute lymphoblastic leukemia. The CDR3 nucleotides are TGTGCCAGCAGTGGGGGTCCGGGTAAAGGTACCGCTAACTATGGCTACACCTTC. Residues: CASSGGPGKGTANYGYTF.